This TCR beta chain was captured in a study of blood T cell repertoires in COVID-19. Each participant's cohort was designated according to participant-reported clinical history. Cohort 3 donors counted as recovered after two negative PCRs, clearance, or resolved symptoms. Libraries were prepared by immunoSEQ multiplex PCR; TCRdb keeps only in-frame clonotypes and omits some of them. Here the sample spans a few hundred thousand clones, over 75% being singletons. This receptor was obtained from a woman aged 50 to 60 who had recovered from COVID-19. Input material: PBMCs or T cells enriched from blood (not recorded which).

CDR3 in amino acids: CASWGRPYEQYF. As DNA, the CDR3 is TGTGCCTCCTGGGGCAGGCCCTACGAGCAGTACTTC. V gene TRBV27 combines with J gene TRBJ2-7, with D possibly matching TRBD1 (5 bases). Looked up from germline, CDR1 is MNHEY and CDR2 is SMNVEV (reference sequence). V lost 11 bases and J 2 bases, leaving 13 bases between the germline ends. This CDR3 comprises 12 residues.